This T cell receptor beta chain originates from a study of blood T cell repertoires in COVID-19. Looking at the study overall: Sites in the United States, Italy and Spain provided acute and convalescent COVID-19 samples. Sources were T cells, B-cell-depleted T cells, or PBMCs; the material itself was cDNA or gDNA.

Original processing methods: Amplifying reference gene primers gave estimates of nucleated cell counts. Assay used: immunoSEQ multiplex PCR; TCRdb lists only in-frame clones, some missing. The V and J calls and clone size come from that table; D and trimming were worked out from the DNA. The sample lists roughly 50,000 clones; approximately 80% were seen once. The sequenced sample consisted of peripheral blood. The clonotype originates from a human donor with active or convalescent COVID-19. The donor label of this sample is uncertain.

The CDR3 bases are TGCAGCGCTTTTCGGGACAGGCCGACCTCCTACAATGAGCAGTTCTTC. This encodes CSAFRDRPTSYNEQFF. V gene TRBV29-1 combines with J gene TRBJ2-1; TRBD1 agrees at 8 bases. J gave up 0 bases and V 7 bases, and 11 bases lay outside the gene matches. The CDR3 totals 16 residues. Germline-derived CDR1 and CDR2 are SQVTM and ANQGSEA.